This T cell receptor beta chain was recovered during a study of T cell repertoires in cytomegalovirus infection. Turning to the study itself: CMV epitopes that were recently identified and HLA-C-restricted were used alongside well-studied HLA-B-restricted ones. General study points: Identification of carriers of CMV plus the relevant HLA was achieved through cumulative public TCR beta family frequency. HLA-C-restricted CMV clonotypes gave the most frequent clonotype in two of eight donors.

Trimming took off 0 bases at V and 6 bases at J, with 23 bases between the two ends. Germline CDR1 is WSHSY and CDR2 is SAAADI. This CDR3 comprises 18 residues. Via MiXCR, TCRdb re-called the reads, giving one row per CDR3 protein. The sample lists roughly 860,000 distinct CDR3 sequences; approximately 30% were seen once. Of note for this clonotype: Its antigen is currently unknown.

V gene TRBV10-2 combines with J gene TRBJ1-2; no firm D call. The sample was cultured CD8+ T cells from PBMCs, taken from culture after CMV antigen stimulation. The TCR sequence derives from a human donor in good health (CMV status not recorded). Some clones in this sample may be carry-over from other donors' samples. The CDR3 nucleotides read TGCGCCAGCAGTGAGTCGGCGGCTGACCGATGGCCACGGAATGGCTACACCTTC. Its protein is CASSESAADRWPRNGYTF.